Presented here are 8 T cell receptor beta chains from one specimen sequenced in a study of T-cell reconstitution after alpha-beta-depleted transplantation in children. Library preparation (for TCRbeta) was performed with unique molecular identifiers. TCRdb re-analysed the PCR reads in MiXCR, keeping a single row per CDR3 protein. This repertoire shows roughly 350,000 distinct CDR3 sequences, roughly 17% found once; its top ten account for about 41%. The sequences come from PBMCs, mostly from graft donor cells, collected 360 days after TCRalphabeta/CD19-depleted stem cell transplant. The receptors here all came from a male patient between 2 and 10 years old who had a stem cell transplant for acute lymphoblastic leukemia, so the T cells may come from the graft donor.

CDR3 sequence (DNA): TGTGCCAGCACCCTGATAGGGCAGGGAACTGAAGCTTTCTTT. Translating gives CASTLIGQGTEAFF. The chain links TRBV7-2 to TRBJ1-1; tentatively, D is TRBD1 (5 bases). V gave up 7 bases and J gave up 5 bases, with 17 bases separating them. From germline, CDR1 is SGHTA and CDR2 FQGNSA. This CDR3 is built from 14 residues.

This chain joins TRBV4-3 and TRBJ2-1; D unresolved. CDR1 LGHNA and CDR2 YSLEER come from the germline V gene. V lost 0 bases and J lost 6, with 12 bases in between. The CDR3 has 15 residues. The CDR3: CASSQDAAAFNEQFF. The CDR3 DNA is TGCGCCAGCAGCCAAGATGCCGCGGCCTTCAATGAGCAGTTCTTC.

The sample holds many counts of this clonotype. J is TRBJ2-3 and V is TRBV27, with TRBD2 matching over 12 bases. CDR3 length equals 15 residues. V was pared by 5 bases and J by 3 bases, with 3 bases of the junction left unmatched. Germline loops: CDR1 MNHEY, CDR2 SMNVEV (reference sequence). DNA of the CDR3: TGTGCCAGCAGTCCACTAGCGGGAGGTACAGATACGCAGTATTTT. Its translation: CASSPLAGGTDTQYF.

This clonotype was seen repeatedly, ten times or more. DNA of the CDR3: TGTGCCAGCAGCTCCCTCGCCACTAGCGGGATGACAGATACGCAGTATTTT. Amino acid sequence: CASSSLATSGMTDTQYF. The chain combines TRBV7-2 with TRBJ2-3; 10 bases align to TRBD2. J was trimmed by 3 bases and V by 4 bases; bases with no gene match: 10. The CDR3 is 17 residues long. In germline, CDR1 is SGHTA, CDR2 FQGNSA.

This sequence joins TRBV13 and TRBJ1-5; tentatively, D is TRBD1 (6 bases). Looked up from germline, CDR1 is PRHDT and CDR2 is FYEKMQ (reference sequence). The CDR3 spans 15 residues. V lost 3 bases, J lost 12 bases, and 21 bases lay in between. CDR3 nucleotide sequence: TGTGCCAGCAGCTTGGGGGGCGGAGGCAGGTCGGGCCAGCATTTT. Translated, it gives CASSLGGGGRSGQHF.

The chain couples TRBV5-6 to TRBJ2-4, with 8 bases fitting TRBD2. The J segment lost 7 bases and the V segment lost 4 bases, leaving 13 bases of the junction unmatched. Germline V gene sequence: CDR1 SGHDT, CDR2 YYEEEE. CDR3 length: 16 amino acids. The CDR3 loop is CASSGEAGGGFNIQYF. The CDR3 DNA reads TGTGCCAGCAGCGGGGAGGCGGGAGGCGGATTCAACATTCAGTACTTC.

This clonotype occurred a few times. The chain joins TRBV27 to TRBJ2-1, with TRBD1 identical over 9 bases. V gave up 5 bases and J gave up 2 bases; unmatched junction bases: 10. CDR1 and CDR2 (germline): MNHEY, SMNVEV (reference sequence). The CDR3 is made up of 17 amino acids. DNA of the CDR3: TGTGCCAGCAGTATTCGGACAGGGGACTCCCCCTACAATGAGCAGTTCTTC. Protein: CASSIRTGDSPYNEQFF.

This clonotype was counted a few times. The V call is TRBV3-1, the J call TRBJ2-1; possibly TRBD1 or TRBD2 for D (6 bases each). V lost 1 base and J 7 bases, leaving 14 bases between the germline ends. Looked up from germline, CDR1 is LGHDT and CDR2 is YNNKEL (reference sequence). CDR3 length: 15 residues. CDR3 sequence (DNA): TGTGCCAGCAGCCAAGTGAGAGAGGGGGGTAATGAGCAGTTCTTC. It is translated as CASSQVREGGNEQFF.